The rows below give T cell receptor beta chains drawn from one sample of a study of beta chain features in type 1 diabetes. The table came from immunoSEQ multiplex PCR; TCRdb's copy has only in-frame clones and leaves some out. The sample contains about 370,000 clones, 8.5% to 10% of which appear only once. The sample consisted of central memory CD4+ T cells from blood. The receptors stem from a man younger than 45 with type 1 diabetes. Each CDR3 is given with its conserved first and last residue. A D gene is named only where the DNA matches it firmly. Rows may omit the clone size; those that give it use once, few, many or a size class.

V gene	D gene	J gene	clone size	CDR3 DNA	CDR3 protein
TRBV29-1	-	TRBJ1-1	few	TGCAGCGTTGATGGAGGGCGGAACACTGAAGCTTTCTTT	CSVDGGRNTEAFF
TRBV2	-	TRBJ1-5	few	TGTGCCAGCAGGAACGACGAGGGGCAGCCCCAGCATTTT	CASRNDEGQPQHF
TRBV5-1	-	TRBJ2-1	few	TGCGCCAGCAAAACCGGGGCTAGCGTCCACAATGAGCAGTTCTTC	CASKTGASVHNEQFF
TRBV14	-	TRBJ2-5	few	TGTGCCAGCAGCCTCACGGGGGAATCGGCCCAGTACTTC	CASSLTGESAQYF
TRBV19	TRBD1	TRBJ1-5	few	TGTGCCAGTAGTCCATCGGGACAGGACCCTTCTAGCAATCAGCCCCAGCATTTT	CASSPSGQDPSSNQPQHF
TRBV19	-	TRBJ2-7	few	TGTGCCAGTAAATTGAACAGAAACTCCTACGAGCAGTACTTC	CASKLNRNSYEQYF
TRBV7-2	-	TRBJ2-5	-	TGTGCCAGCAGCCTCACAGGCCCGGAGACCCAGTACTTC	CASSLTGPETQYF
TRBV5-6	-	TRBJ1-1	few	TGTGCCAGCAGCCCCGACACAGACACTGAAGCTTTCTTT	CASSPDTDTEAFF
TRBV29-1	-	TRBJ2-5	few	TGCAGCGTGGGACGAGGGGACCAAGAGACCCAGTACTTC	CSVGRGDQETQYF
TRBV4-3	-	TRBJ2-7	-	TGCGCCAGCAGCCAAGATCTGACTTGGGCTTACGAGCAGTACTTC	CASSQDLTWAYEQYF
TRBV28	TRBD1	TRBJ1-2	-	TGTGCCAGCAGTTTATTAGGGACAGGGGAGAATGGCTACACCTTC	CASSLLGTGENGYTF
TRBV19	-	TRBJ2-7	few	TGTGCCAGTAGTATAACAGAATACGAGCAGTACTTC	CASSITEYEQYF
TRBV6-1	-	TRBJ1-2	-	TGTGCCAGCAGTGGGGGCGACTACTATGGCTACACCTTC	CASSGGDYYGYTF
TRBV18	TRBD2	TRBJ2-5	many	TGTGCCAGCTCACTCGCGGGGGGATCGGAGACCCAGTACTTC	CASSLAGGSETQYF
TRBV5-8	TRBD1	TRBJ2-7	-	TGTGCCAGCACCCCCGGGACAGGGGTTTCCTACGAGCAGTACTTC	CASTPGTGVSYEQYF
TRBV7-2	TRBD2	TRBJ2-2	many	TGTGCCAGCAGGCTTCAACTGGGAGGGACCGGGGAGCTGTTTTTT	CASRLQLGGTGELFF
TRBV7-6	TRBD1	TRBJ2-3	few	TGTGCCAGCAGCCTTGAACCGGGACAGGGTATCACAGATACGCAGTATTTT	CASSLEPGQGITDTQYF
TRBV15	-	TRBJ1-2	few	TGTGCCACCAGCCAGGGAAACTATGGCTACACCTTC	CATSQGNYGYTF
TRBV4-2	TRBD2	TRBJ2-2	few	TGTGCCAGCAGCCTATATCTAGCGGGAGGGGCCGGGGAGCTGTTTTTT	CASSLYLAGGAGELFF
TRBV5-1	TRBD1	TRBJ2-1	many	TGCGCCAGCAGCTCTCAAGGACAGGGGTACGCTGAGCAGTTCTTC	CASSSQGQGYAEQFF
TRBV5-1	TRBD1	TRBJ1-5	-	TGCGCCAGCAGCTGGGGACAGGGACAGCCCCAGCATTTT	CASSWGQGQPQHF
TRBV11-2	TRBD2	TRBJ2-5	-	TGTGCCAGCAGCTTATTTGGGGGGACTACTCGGGAGACCCAGTACTTC	CASSLFGGTTRETQYF
TRBV18	TRBD1	TRBJ1-2	-	TGTGCCAGCTCTTGGACAGGGGATGGAGGAGGCTACACCTTC	CASSWTGDGGGYTF
TRBV28	-	TRBJ1-2	-	TGTGCCAGCAGTCAGCTAATGGGCTATGGCTACACCTTC	CASSQLMGYGYTF
TRBV11-2	TRBD2	TRBJ2-1	few	TGTGCCAGCAGCCCTTGGACTAGCGGGAGTAATGAGCAGTTCTTC	CASSPWTSGSNEQFF
TRBV7-2	-	TRBJ2-7	-	TGTGCCAGCAGCTTAAATGGGGGGTCAGGCTTAATCGAGCAGTACTTC	CASSLNGGSGLIEQYF
TRBV6-6	TRBD2	TRBJ2-7	-	TGTGCCAGCAGCCTTATCGGGACTAGTACCTACGAGCAGTACTTC	CASSLIGTSTYEQYF
TRBV7-2	-	TRBJ2-1	many	TGTGCCAGCAGCTTAGTTGGACAGAGCAGTTTCTTC	CASSLVGQSSFF
TRBV19	-	TRBJ1-1	few	TGTGCCAGTAGTGAGGGGCGCCTGAACACTGAAGCTTTCTTT	CASSEGRLNTEAFF